This entry is about one T cell receptor beta chain. Its antigen remains unknown. The data are from a study of T cell responses to AZD1222 COVID-19 vaccine. Study conclusions and caveats: The donors showed a predominance of white British ancestry and of females, with possible underestimation of clonal diversity. Per reports, nearly half of all spike-specific TCRs target regions that are unmutated in variants. Among AZD1222 vaccinees, only 5 or 6 were seropositive at baseline.

Here immunoSEQ multiplex PCR was the method, and the copy in TCRdb shows in-frame clones only, minus some. Of 77,000 or so clones listed, approximately 90% are singletons. This CDR3 region has 15 residues. Germline-derived CDR1 and CDR2 are SGHRS and YFSETQ. The V and J ends lost 9 bases and 1 base, in that order; junction bases with no gene match: 12. Both about-4-week and about-12-week second-dose recipients were combined. This rearrangement joins TRBV5-1 to TRBJ2-7; 8 bases map to TRBD1. This TCR was sampled from an adult who received the AZD1222 COVID-19 vaccine. Sequenced material: peripheral blood, taken 28 days after the second AZD1222 dose. CDR3 coding DNA: TGCGCCACGGCGTCTTCAGGGGGCCCTTCCTACGAGCAGTACTTC. Protein product: CATASSGGPSYEQYF.